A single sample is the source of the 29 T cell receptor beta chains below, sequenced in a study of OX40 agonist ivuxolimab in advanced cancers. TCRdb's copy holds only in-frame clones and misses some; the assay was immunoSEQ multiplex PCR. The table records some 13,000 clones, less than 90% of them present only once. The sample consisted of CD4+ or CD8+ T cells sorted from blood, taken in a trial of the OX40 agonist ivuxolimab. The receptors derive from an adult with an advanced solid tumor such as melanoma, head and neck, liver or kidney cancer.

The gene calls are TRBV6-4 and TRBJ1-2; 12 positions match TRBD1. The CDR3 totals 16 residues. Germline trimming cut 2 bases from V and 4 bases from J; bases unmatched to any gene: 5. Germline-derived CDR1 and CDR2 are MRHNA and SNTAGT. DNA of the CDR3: TGTGCCAGCAGTGACACTCCGGGACAGGGGGCCTATGGCTACACCTTC. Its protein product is CASSDTPGQGAYGYTF.

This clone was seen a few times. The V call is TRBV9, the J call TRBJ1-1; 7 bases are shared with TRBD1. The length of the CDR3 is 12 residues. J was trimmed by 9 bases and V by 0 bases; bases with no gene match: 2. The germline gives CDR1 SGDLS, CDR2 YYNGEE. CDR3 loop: CASSVGQGQAFF. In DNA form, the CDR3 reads TGTGCCAGCAGCGTAGGACAGGGTCAAGCTTTCTTT.

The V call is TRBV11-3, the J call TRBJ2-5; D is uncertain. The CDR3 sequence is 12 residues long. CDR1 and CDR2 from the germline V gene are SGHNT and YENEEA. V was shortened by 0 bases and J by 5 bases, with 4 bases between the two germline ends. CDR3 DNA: TGTGCCAGCAGCTTAGAGAAGGAGACCCAGTACTTC. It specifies CASSLEKETQYF.

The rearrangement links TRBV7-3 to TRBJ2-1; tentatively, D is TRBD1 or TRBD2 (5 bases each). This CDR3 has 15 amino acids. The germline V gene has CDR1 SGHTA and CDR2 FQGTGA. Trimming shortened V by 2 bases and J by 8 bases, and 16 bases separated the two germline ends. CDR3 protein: CASSLDGTRPHEQFF. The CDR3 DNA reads TGTGCCAGCAGCTTAGATGGGACCCGACCCCATGAGCAGTTCTTC.

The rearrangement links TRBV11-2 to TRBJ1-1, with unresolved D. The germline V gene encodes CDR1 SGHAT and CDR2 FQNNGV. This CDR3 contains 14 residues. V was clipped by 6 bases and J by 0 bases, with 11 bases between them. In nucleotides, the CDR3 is TGTGCCAGCAGTCCCATCCCCATGAACACTGAAGCTTTCTTT. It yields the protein CASSPIPMNTEAFF.

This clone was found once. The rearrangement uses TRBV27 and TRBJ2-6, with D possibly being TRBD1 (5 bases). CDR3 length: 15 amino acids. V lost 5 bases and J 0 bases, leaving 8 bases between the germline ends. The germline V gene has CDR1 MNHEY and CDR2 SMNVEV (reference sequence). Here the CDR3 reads CASSRQSSGANVLTF. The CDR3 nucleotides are TGTGCCAGCAGTAGACAGAGCTCTGGGGCCAACGTCCTGACTTTC.

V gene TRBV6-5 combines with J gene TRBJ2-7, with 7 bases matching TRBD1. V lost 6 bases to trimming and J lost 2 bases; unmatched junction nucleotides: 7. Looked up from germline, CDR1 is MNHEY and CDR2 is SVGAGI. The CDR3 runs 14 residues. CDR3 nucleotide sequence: TGTGCCAGCAGCCCAACAGGGGTCCCCTACGAGCAGTACTTC. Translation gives CASSPTGVPYEQYF.

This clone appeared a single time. The DNA for the CDR3 is TGTGCCAGCTGGGGGCCAGGGCCTACCGCCTACAATGAGCAGTTCTTC. Its translation is CASWGPGPTAYNEQFF. The rearrangement uses TRBV27 and TRBJ2-1; D is possibly TRBD1 (6 bases). The CDR3 runs 16 residues. V lost 8 bases, J lost 2 bases, and 19 bases lay in between. CDR1 is MNHEY, CDR2 SMNVEV, per germline (reference sequence).

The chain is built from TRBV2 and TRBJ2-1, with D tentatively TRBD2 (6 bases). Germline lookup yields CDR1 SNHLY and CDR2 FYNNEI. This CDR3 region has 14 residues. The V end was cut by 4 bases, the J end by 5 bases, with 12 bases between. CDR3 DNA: TGTGCCAGCAGTGCGGGGCGGGACCACAATGAGCAGTTCTTC. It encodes CASSAGRDHNEQFF.

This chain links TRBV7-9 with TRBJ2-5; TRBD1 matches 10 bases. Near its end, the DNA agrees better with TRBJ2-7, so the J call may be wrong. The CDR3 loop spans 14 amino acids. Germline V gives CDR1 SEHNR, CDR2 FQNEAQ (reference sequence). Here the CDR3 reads CASRDRDRGFEQYF. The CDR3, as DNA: TGTGCCAGCAGGGACAGGGACAGGGGTTTCGAGCAGTACTTC.

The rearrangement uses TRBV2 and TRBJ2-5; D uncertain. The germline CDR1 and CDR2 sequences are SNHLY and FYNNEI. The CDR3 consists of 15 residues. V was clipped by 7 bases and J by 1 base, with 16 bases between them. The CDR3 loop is CASMRMTTSQETQYF. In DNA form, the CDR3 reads TGTGCCAGCATGAGGATGACGACTTCCCAAGAGACCCAGTACTTC.

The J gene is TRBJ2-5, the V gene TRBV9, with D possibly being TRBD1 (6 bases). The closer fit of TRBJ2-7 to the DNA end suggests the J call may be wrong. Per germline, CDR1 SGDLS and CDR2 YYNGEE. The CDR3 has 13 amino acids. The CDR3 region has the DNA TGTGCCAGCGGGCGAGGGGGCTCCTACGAGCAGTACTTC. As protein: CASGRGGSYEQYF.

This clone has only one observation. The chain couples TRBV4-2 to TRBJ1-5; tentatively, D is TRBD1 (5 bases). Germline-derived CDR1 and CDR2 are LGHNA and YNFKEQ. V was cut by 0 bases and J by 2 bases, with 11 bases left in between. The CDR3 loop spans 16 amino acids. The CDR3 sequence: CASSQDPGRGNQPQHF. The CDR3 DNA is TGTGCCAGCAGCCAAGATCCGGGACGAGGCAATCAGCCCCAGCATTTT.

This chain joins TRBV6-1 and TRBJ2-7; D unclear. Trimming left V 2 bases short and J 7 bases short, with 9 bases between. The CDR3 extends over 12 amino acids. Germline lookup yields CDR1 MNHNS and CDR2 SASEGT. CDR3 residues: CASSEMSWEQYF. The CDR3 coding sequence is TGTGCCAGCAGTGAAATGAGCTGGGAGCAGTACTTC.

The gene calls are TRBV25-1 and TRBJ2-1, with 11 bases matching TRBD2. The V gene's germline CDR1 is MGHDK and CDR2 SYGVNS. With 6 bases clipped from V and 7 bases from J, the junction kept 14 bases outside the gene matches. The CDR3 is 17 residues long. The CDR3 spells CASSLVSGGAGGNEQFF. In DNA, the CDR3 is TGTGCCAGCAGCCTGGTTAGCGGGGGGGCCGGGGGGAATGAGCAGTTCTTC.

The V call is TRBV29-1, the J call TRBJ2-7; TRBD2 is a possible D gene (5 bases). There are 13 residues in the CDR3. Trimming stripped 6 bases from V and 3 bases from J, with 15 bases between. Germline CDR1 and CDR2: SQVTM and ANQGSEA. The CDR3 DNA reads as TGCAGCGTAGAGGGCGGGCTTGGCTACGAGCAGTACTTC. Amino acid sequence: CSVEGGLGYEQYF.

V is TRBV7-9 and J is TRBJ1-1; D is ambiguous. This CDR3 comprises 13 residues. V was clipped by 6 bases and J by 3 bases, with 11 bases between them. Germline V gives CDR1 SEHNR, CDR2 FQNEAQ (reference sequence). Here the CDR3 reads CASRLEEYTEAFF. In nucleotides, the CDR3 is TGTGCCAGCAGGCTCGAGGAGTACACTGAAGCTTTCTTT.

In DNA form, the CDR3 reads TGTGCCAGCAGGCGGACAGGGGGCAACACCGGGGAGCTGTTTTTT. Amino acid sequence: CASRRTGGNTGELFF. The chain links TRBV14 to TRBJ2-2; 11 bases line up with TRBD1. Unmatched junction bases numbered 2, after V lost 6 bases and J lost 2 bases. The CDR3 runs 15 residues. Looked up from germline, CDR1 is SGHDN and CDR2 is FVKESK.

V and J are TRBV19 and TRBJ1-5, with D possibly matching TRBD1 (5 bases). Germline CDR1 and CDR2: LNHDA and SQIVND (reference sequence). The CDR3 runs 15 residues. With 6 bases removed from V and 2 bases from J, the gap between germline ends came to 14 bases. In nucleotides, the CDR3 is TGTGCCAGTAGAGTTGGGGGGGGTGGCAATCAGCCCCAGCATTTT. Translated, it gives CASRVGGGGNQPQHF.

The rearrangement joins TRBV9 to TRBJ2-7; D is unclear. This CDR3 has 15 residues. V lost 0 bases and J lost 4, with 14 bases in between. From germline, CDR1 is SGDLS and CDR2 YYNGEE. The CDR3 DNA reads TGTGCCAGCAGCGTAGGCGGTCAGCTCGGTTACGAGCAGTACTTC. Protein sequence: CASSVGGQLGYEQYF.

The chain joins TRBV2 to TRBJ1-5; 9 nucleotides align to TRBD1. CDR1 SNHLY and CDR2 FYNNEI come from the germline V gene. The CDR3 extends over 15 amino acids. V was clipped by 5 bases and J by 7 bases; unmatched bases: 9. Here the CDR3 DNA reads TGTGCCAGCAGTCCGGGACAGGGTACAAGGCAGCCCCAGCATTTT. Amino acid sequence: CASSPGQGTRQPQHF.

The chain's CDR3 is CASTPPGSYEQYF. CDR3 DNA: TGTGCCAGCACCCCCCCGGGCTCCTACGAGCAGTACTTC. V and J are TRBV6-6 and TRBJ2-7; no reliable D call. CDR1 is MNHNY and CDR2 is SVGAGI in the germline V gene (reference sequence). V gave up 7 bases and J gave up 0 bases, with 10 bases separating them. The CDR3 runs 13 residues.

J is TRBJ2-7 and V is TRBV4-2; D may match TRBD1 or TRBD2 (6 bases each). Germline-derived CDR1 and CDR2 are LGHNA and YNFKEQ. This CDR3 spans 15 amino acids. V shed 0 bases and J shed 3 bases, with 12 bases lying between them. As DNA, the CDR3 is TGTGCCAGCAGCCAAGACACGGGGGCGAACTACGAGCAGTACTTC. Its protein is CASSQDTGANYEQYF.

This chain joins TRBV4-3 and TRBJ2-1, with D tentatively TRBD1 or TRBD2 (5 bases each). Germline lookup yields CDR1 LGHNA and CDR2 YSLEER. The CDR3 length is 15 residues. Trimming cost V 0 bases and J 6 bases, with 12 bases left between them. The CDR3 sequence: CASSQDWGSGNEQFF. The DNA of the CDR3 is TGCGCCAGCAGCCAAGATTGGGGGTCGGGCAATGAGCAGTTCTTC.

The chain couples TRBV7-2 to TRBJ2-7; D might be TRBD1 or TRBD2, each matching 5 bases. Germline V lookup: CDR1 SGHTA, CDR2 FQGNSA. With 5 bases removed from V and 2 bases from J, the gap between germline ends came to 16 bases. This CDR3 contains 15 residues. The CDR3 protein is CASSAYGTGTYEQYF. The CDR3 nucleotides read TGTGCCAGCAGCGCATACGGGACGGGTACCTACGAGCAGTACTTC.

Here the CDR3 reads CASSLGPREEDEQFF. DNA for the CDR3: TGTGCCAGCAGCTTAGGCCCGCGGGAGGAGGATGAGCAGTTCTTC. The rearrangement links TRBV13 to TRBJ2-1; TRBD2 agrees at 8 bases. Per germline, CDR1 PRHDT and CDR2 FYEKMQ (reference sequence). J gave up 8 bases and V 0 bases, and 6 bases lay outside the gene matches. The CDR3 extends over 15 amino acids. Variable domain in full (rest from reference TRBV13 and TRBJ2-1): AAGVIQSPRHLIKEKRETATLKCYPIPRHDTVYWYQQGPGQDPQFLISFYEKMQSDKGSIPDRFSAQQFSDYHSELNMSSLELGDSALYFCASSLGPREEDEQFFGPGTRLTVL.

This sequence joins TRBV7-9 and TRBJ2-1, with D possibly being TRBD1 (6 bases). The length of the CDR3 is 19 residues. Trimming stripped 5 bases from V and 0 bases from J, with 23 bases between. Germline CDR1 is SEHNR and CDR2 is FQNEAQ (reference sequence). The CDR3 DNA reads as TGTGCCAGCAGCCCTACACAGGGATGGGGCGAGAGCTCCTACAATGAGCAGTTCTTC. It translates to CASSPTQGWGESSYNEQFF.

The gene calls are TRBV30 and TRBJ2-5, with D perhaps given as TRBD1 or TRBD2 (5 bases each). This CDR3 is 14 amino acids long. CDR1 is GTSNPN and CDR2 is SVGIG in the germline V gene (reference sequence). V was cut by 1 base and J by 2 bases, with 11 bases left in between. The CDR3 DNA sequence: TGTGCCTGGAGTGGGGACGTATCTCAAGAGACCCAGTACTTC. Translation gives CAWSGDVSQETQYF. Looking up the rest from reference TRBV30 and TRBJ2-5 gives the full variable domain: SQTIHQWPATLVQPVGSPLSLECTVEGTSNPNLYWYRQAAGRGLQLLFYSVGIGQISSEVPQNLSASRPQDRQFILSSKKLLLSDSGFYLCAWSGDVSQETQYFGPGTRLLVL.

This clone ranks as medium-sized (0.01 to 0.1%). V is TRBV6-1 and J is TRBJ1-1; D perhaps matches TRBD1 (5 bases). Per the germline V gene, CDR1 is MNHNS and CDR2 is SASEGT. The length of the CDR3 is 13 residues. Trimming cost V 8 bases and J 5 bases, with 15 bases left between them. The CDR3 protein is CASGGGVETEAFF. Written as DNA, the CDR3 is TGTGCCAGCGGGGGGGGAGTAGAAACTGAAGCTTTCTTT.